This T cell receptor (beta chain) was found in a study of vaccination and CD4 T cells after COVID-19. At the level of the study: The cells were exposed to overlapping spike peptides originating from SARS-CoV-2, HCoV-NL63, HCoV-OC43 and HCoV-229E for stimulation.

The CDR3 totals 14 residues. Germline V gene sequence: CDR1 MNHNS, CDR2 SASEGT. V gave up 4 bases and J gave up 3 bases, with 10 bases separating them. Oncomine TCR Beta short-read sequencing was applied to DNA from cultured CD4+ T cells. TCRdb re-called the PCR reads with MiXCR, one entry per CDR3 protein. This table holds roughly 5,000 distinct CDR3 sequences, about 46% found once. This clonotype was found a few times. Its antigen is not identified. Indicated treatment: approximately nine-day PBMC culture with coronavirus spike peptide pools or control peptides (ViraFEST assay). The sequence was obtained from a human donor who had recovered from COVID-19. Sequencing was performed on CD4+ T cells from blood, cultured in vitro. V and J are TRBV6-1 and TRBJ2-1, with no clear D. The CDR3 protein is CASSGGYDYNEQFF. The CDR3, as DNA: TGTGCCAGCAGTGGTGGCTATGACTACAATGAGCAGTTCTTC.